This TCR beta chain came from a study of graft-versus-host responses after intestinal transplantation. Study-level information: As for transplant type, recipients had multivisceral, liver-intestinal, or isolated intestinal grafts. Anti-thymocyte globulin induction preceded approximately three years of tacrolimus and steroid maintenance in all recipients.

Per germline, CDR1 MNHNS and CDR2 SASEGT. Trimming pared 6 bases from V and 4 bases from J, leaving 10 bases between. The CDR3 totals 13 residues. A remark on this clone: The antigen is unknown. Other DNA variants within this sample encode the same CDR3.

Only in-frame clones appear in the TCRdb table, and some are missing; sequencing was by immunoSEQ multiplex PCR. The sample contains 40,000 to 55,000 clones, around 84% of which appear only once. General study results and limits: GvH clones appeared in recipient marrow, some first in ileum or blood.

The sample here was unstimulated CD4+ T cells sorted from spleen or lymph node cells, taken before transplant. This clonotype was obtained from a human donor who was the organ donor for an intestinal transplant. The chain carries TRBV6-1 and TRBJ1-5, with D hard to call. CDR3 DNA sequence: TGTGCCAGCAGAACGGGAGGGAATCAGCCCCAGCATTTT. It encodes CASRTGGNQPQHF.